This T cell receptor (beta chain) was captured in a study of blood T cell repertoires in COVID-19. Study overall: Collection of acute and convalescent COVID-19 samples took place in the United States, Italy and Spain. PBMCs, B-cell-depleted T cells, or T cells were the source of the cDNA or gDNA that made up the material.

Sequencing used immunoSEQ multiplex PCR; TCRdb keeps in-frame clones, though not all of them. This table holds about 370,000 clones, roughly nine tenths found once. Participants spanned ages roughly 18 to 90 years and resided in about 24 US areas. Which cohort a participant joined came from the clinical history participants gave. Germline values: CDR1 SGHTS, CDR2 YDEGEE. V lost 3 bases, J lost 5 bases, and 14 bases lay in between. CDR3 size: 14 residues. This sequence originates from a man between 18 and 35 years old who had recovered from COVID-19. Sequencing was carried out using PBMCs or T cells enriched from blood (not recorded which). The V and J genes are TRBV5-8 and TRBJ1-2, with a possible D match to TRBD1 (5 bases). CDR3 amino acids: CASSSGLIGYGYTF. In DNA form, the CDR3 reads TGTGCCAGCAGCTCGGGACTTATCGGATATGGCTACACCTTC.